A selection of T cell receptor beta chains follows, all from one sample in a study of beta chain features in type 1 diabetes. Only in-frame clones appear in the TCRdb table, and some are missing; sequencing was by immunoSEQ multiplex PCR. Of around 330,000 clones in the sample, around 10% were seen once. The sample taken for sequencing was naive CD4+ T cells from blood. The receptors stem from a woman aged 25 to 45 in good health. The CDR3 runs from the conserved cysteine through the conserved F or W. The D gene is left open where the match is weak. Clone size is shown for a subset of rows, as once, few, many or a class of expanded clone.

v_gene	abundance	j_gene	d_gene	CDR3aa	CDR3nt
TRBV11-3	NA	TRBJ1-1	NA	CASSRENTEAFF	TGTGCCAGCAGTCGGGAGAACACTGAAGCTTTCTTT
TRBV7-9	few	TRBJ1-1	NA	CASSFTGDTEAFF	TGTGCCAGCAGCTTTACAGGAGACACTGAAGCTTTCTTT
TRBV28	few	TRBJ2-7	TRBD1	CASSWTGRGYEQYF	TGTGCCAGCAGTTGGACAGGACGTGGCTACGAGCAGTACTTC
TRBV28	NA	TRBJ2-1	TRBD2	CASTSTSGRAGGEQFF	TGTGCCAGCACCTCGACTAGCGGGAGGGCAGGAGGTGAGCAGTTCTTC
TRBV18	few	TRBJ1-1	NA	CASSPRAGGRVNTEAFF	TGTGCCAGCTCACCCCGGGCGGGGGGGCGCGTGAACACTGAAGCTTTCTTT
TRBV28	few	TRBJ2-1	TRBD2	CASSLGTRLAPNEQFF	TGTGCCAGCAGTTTGGGAACCCGACTAGCTCCCAATGAGCAGTTCTTC
TRBV2	few	TRBJ2-1	NA	CASMETPLYYNEQFF	TGTGCCAGTATGGAGACCCCTCTTTACTACAATGAGCAGTTCTTC
TRBV4-2	few	TRBJ2-5	NA	CASSQDPGRKETQYF	TGTGCCAGCAGCCAAGATCCTGGCAGGAAAGAGACCCAGTACTTC
TRBV10-3	few	TRBJ2-7	TRBD2	CAITSGLAGSYEQYF	TGTGCCATCACCTCGGGACTAGCGGGATCCTACGAGCAGTACTTC
TRBV15	few	TRBJ2-1	TRBD2	CATSRAPPSGSRNEQFF	TGTGCCACCAGCAGAGCGCCCCCCAGCGGGAGTCGGAATGAGCAGTTCTTC
TRBV30	few	TRBJ1-5	NA	CAWSTQVQPQHF	TGTGCCTGGAGTACGCAGGTTCAGCCCCAGCATTTT
TRBV15	NA	TRBJ2-1	TRBD1	CATSRATGTGGNEQFF	TGTGCCACCAGCAGAGCCACCGGGACAGGGGGCAATGAGCAGTTCTTC
TRBV7-9	few	TRBJ1-3	NA	CASSSAATQPAGNTIYF	TGTGCCAGCAGCTCCGCCGCGACACAGCCGGCAGGAAACACCATATATTTT
TRBV30	few	TRBJ2-5	TRBD2	CACAGGGTQYF	TGTGCCTGCGCGGGAGGAGGGACCCAGTACTTC
TRBV9	few	TRBJ2-1	TRBD2	CASSVGSGSRDEQFF	TGTGCCAGCAGCGTAGGAAGCGGGAGTCGGGATGAGCAGTTCTTC
TRBV14	few	TRBJ2-5	NA	CASSLSRQGKETQYF	TGTGCCAGCAGCCTATCACGGCAGGGAAAAGAGACCCAGTACTTC
TRBV27	NA	TRBJ2-5	TRBD2	CASAPRLAGSYQETQYF	TGTGCCAGCGCTCCTAGACTAGCGGGGTCGTACCAAGAGACCCAGTACTTC
TRBV18	few	TRBJ1-1	TRBD1	CASYRDREGNTEAFF	TGTGCCAGCTACCGGGACAGGGAGGGAAACACTGAAGCTTTCTTT
TRBV9	NA	TRBJ1-1	TRBD1	CASSVDGQGAEAFF	TGTGCCAGCAGCGTAGACGGACAGGGGGCTGAAGCTTTCTTT
TRBV6-1	few	TRBJ2-3	TRBD2	CASREPGLATDTQYF	TGTGCCAGCAGGGAACCGGGACTAGCCACAGATACGCAGTATTTT
TRBV4-3	many	TRBJ2-1	NA	CASSQTTHEQFF	TGCGCCAGCAGCCAAACTACCCATGAGCAGTTCTTC
TRBV5-4	NA	TRBJ2-6	NA	CASSSGPLHSGANVLTF	TGTGCCAGCAGTTCAGGGCCTCTTCACTCTGGGGCCAACGTCCTGACTTTC
TRBV28	few	TRBJ1-5	NA	CASSLASGNNQPQHF	TGTGCCAGCAGTTTAGCTTCAGGGAACAATCAGCCCCAGCATTTT
TRBV7-2	NA	TRBJ1-2	NA	CASSLVPANYGYTF	TGTGCCAGCAGCTTAGTACCAGCTAACTATGGCTACACCTTC
TRBV28	NA	TRBJ2-3	TRBD1	CASSSPGTGLTDTQYF	TGTGCCAGCAGTTCCCCCGGGACAGGGTTGACAGATACGCAGTATTTT